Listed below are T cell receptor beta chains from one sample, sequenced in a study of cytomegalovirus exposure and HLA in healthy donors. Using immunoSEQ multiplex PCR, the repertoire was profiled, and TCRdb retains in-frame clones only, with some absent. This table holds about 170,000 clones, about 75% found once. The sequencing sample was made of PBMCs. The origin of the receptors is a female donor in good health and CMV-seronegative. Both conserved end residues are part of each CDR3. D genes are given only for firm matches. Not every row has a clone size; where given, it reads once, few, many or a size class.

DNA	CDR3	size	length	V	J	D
TGTGCCAGCAGGCTTACAGGAGGGAATGAGCAGTTCTTC	CASRLTGGNEQFF	.	13	TRBV7-2	TRBJ2-1	.
TGTGCCAGCAGCCCCCTCGGGCCAGCGGGAGGGGATAGTGAGCAGTTCTTC	CASSPLGPAGGDSEQFF	.	17	TRBV16	TRBJ2-1	TRBD2
TGCGCCAGCAGCTTGGAACAGGACACTGAAGCTTTCTTT	CASSLEQDTEAFF	.	13	TRBV5-1	TRBJ1-1	.
TGTGCCAGCAGCGGGGGGACTAGGTTGACAGATACGCAGTATTTT	CASSGGTRLTDTQYF	.	15	TRBV11-2	TRBJ2-3	TRBD2
TGTGCCAGCAGTCGGCAAGAGACCCAGTACTTC	CASSRQETQYF	.	11	TRBV27	TRBJ2-5	.
TGCGCCAGCAGAACGTCCTCGCGGGGAAACACCATATATTTT	CASRTSSRGNTIYF	once	14	TRBV5-1	TRBJ1-3	.
TGTGCTAGTGGCGGGACAGGGTGGGATGAGCAGTTCTTC	CASGGTGWDEQFF	.	13	TRBV12-5	TRBJ2-1	TRBD1
TGCGCCAGCAGCTTGGGACTAGCGGGAAGCAATGAGCAGTTCTTC	CASSLGLAGSNEQFF	once	15	TRBV5-1	TRBJ2-1	TRBD2
TGTGCCACCAGCAGAGGGAGCGGGAGCTCCTACAATGAGCAGTTCTTC	CATSRGSGSSYNEQFF	.	16	TRBV15	TRBJ2-1	TRBD2
TGCGCCAGCAGCTACCTAATTGGCGGGAGCAACGAGCAGTACTTC	CASSYLIGGSNEQYF	.	15	TRBV5-1	TRBJ2-7	TRBD2
TGTGCCAGTCGCCTCTGGGAGGGTGGGCATGAAAAACTGTTTTTT	CASRLWEGGHEKLFF	.	15	TRBV19	TRBJ1-4	.
TGTGCCTGGAGTGTACGGCTAGCGGGGCATGAGCAGTTCTTC	CAWSVRLAGHEQFF	.	14	TRBV30	TRBJ2-1	TRBD2
TGTGCCAGCAGCTTAGGAGGGACCCAGTACTTC	CASSLGGTQYF	.	11	TRBV7-3	TRBJ2-5	.
TGTGCCAGCAGTGACTCGAGCGGGGGGGCAGATACGCAGTATTTT	CASSDSSGGADTQYF	few	15	TRBV6-4	TRBJ2-3	TRBD2
TGCGCCAGCACCAACCCGGGGAAGGTCACTGAAGCTTTCTTT	CASTNPGKVTEAFF	.	14	TRBV5-1	TRBJ1-1	.
TGTGCCAGTAGTGTGGGGGCGGTCACCGGGGAGCTGTTTTTT	CASSVGAVTGELFF	once	14	TRBV19	TRBJ2-2	.
TGTGCCAGCAGCCCGTATAGCAATCAGCCCCAGCATTTT	CASSPYSNQPQHF	.	13	TRBV7-6	TRBJ1-5	.
TGTGCCAGCAGGAGAGCGACTAGCGGGAGCACAGATACGCAGTATTTT	CASRRATSGSTDTQYF	few	16	TRBV5-4	TRBJ2-3	TRBD2
TGTGCCAGCTCACCAACAGGGAATCAGCCCCAGCATTTT	CASSPTGNQPQHF	.	13	TRBV18	TRBJ1-5	.
TGCGCCAGCAGTTTTGACAGTAATAATTCACCCCTCCACTTT	CASSFDSNNSPLHF	.	14	TRBV5-1	TRBJ1-6	.
TGTGCCGGGGCGGCGGACAGGGGCCGCGTCCTGACTTTC	CAGAADRGRVLTF	.	13	TRBV7-2	TRBJ2-6	TRBD1
TGTGCCAGCAGCGTAGGAGAAACAGATACGCAGTATTTT	CASSVGETDTQYF	.	13	TRBV9	TRBJ2-3	.
TGTGCCTGGAGTGTCGGGCTAGCGGGTTTAAATGAGCAGTTCTTC	CAWSVGLAGLNEQFF	.	15	TRBV30	TRBJ2-1	TRBD2
TGTGCCAGCAGACCCACAGGGGGCAGAGAAGCTTTCTTT	CASRPTGGREAFF	.	13	TRBV27	TRBJ1-1	TRBD1
TGTGCCAGCAGTGAAACCGACAGGAGCTCCTACGAGCAGTACTTC	CASSETDRSSYEQYF	few	15	TRBV6-1	TRBJ2-7	.
TGTGCCAGCAGCTTAGGGGGGGTCCTTTCGCTAAACACTGAAGCTTTCTTT	CASSLGGVLSLNTEAFF	.	17	TRBV7-9	TRBJ1-1	.
TGTGCCAGCAGCCCGCGACTAGCGGGGGAATCAGATACGCAGTATTTT	CASSPRLAGESDTQYF	.	16	TRBV4-2	TRBJ2-3	TRBD2
TGCAGCGTTGCCTTGGGGGGAGGGGACACTGAAGCTTTCTTT	CSVALGGGDTEAFF	.	14	TRBV29-1	TRBJ1-1	.
TGTGCCAGCAACAGGGACGGTTACTCCTACGAGCAGTACTTC	CASNRDGYSYEQYF	few	14	TRBV2	TRBJ2-7	.
TGTGCCAGCAGTTATAGGCCCGGGGGCAAAAACATTCAGTACTTC	CASSYRPGGKNIQYF	.	15	TRBV6-5	TRBJ2-4	.
TGTGCCAGCATTGCCAGGGGTTCCAGGAACACCATATATTTT	CASIARGSRNTIYF	.	14	TRBV5-8	TRBJ1-3	.
TGTGCCAGCAGTTACTCGAAGCGCACTGAAGCTTTCTTT	CASSYSKRTEAFF	.	13	TRBV6-5	TRBJ1-1	.
TGTGCCAGTAGTATAGACCCGGGACAAATACAAAAACTGTTTTTT	CASSIDPGQIQKLFF	.	15	TRBV19	TRBJ1-4	.
TGTGCCAGCAGCTTAAGACAGGGTCCCTACGAGCAGTACTTT	CASSLRQGPYEQYF	.	14	TRBV7-8	TRBJ2-7	TRBD1
TGTGCCAGCAGCGTAGCTAGCTATGGCTACACCTTC	CASSVASYGYTF	.	12	TRBV9	TRBJ1-2	.
TGTGCCAGCAGCTTAATGGCAGGGGACAATTCACCCCTCCACTTT	CASSLMAGDNSPLHF	.	15	TRBV7-3	TRBJ1-6	.
TGTGCCAGCAGCTTCGACAGTAACACTGAAGCTTTCTTT	CASSFDSNTEAFF	.	13	TRBV7-9	TRBJ1-1	.
TGTGCCAGCACCCCTTTACTAGCGTCCTCCTACGAGCAGTACTTC	CASTPLLASSYEQYF	.	15	TRBV7-9	TRBJ2-7	TRBD2
TGTGCCATCAGTGACCCGACAGGGGGCCAGGAGACCCAGTACTTC	CAISDPTGGQETQYF	.	15	TRBV10-3	TRBJ2-5	TRBD1
TGTGCCAGCAGCTTAGCGTCGGGTATCTTCGAGCAGTACTTC	CASSLASGIFEQYF	few	14	TRBV7-2	TRBJ2-7	.
TGTGCCAGCAGCGTAGGACTAGCGGATCAAGAGACCCAGTACTTC	CASSVGLADQETQYF	.	15	TRBV9	TRBJ2-5	TRBD2
TGTGCCAGCAGCTTATCGCTGAGAACTAACTATGGCTACACCTTC	CASSLSLRTNYGYTF	few	15	TRBV7-2	TRBJ1-2	.